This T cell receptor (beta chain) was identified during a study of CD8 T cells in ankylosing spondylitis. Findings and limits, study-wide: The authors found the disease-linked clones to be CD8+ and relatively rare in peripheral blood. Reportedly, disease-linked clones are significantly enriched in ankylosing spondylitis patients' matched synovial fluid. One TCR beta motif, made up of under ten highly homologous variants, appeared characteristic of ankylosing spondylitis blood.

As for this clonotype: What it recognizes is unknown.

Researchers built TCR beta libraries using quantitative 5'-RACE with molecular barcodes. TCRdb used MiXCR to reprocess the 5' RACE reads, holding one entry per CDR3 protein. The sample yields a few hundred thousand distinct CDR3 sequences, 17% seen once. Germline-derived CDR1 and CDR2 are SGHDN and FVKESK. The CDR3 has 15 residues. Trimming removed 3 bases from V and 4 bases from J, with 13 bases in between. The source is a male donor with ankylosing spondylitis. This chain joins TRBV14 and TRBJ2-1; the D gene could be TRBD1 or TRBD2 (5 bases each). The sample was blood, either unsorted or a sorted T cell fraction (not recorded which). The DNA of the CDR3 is TGTGCCAGCAGCCAGCTTGGGGACCCTTACAATGAGCAGTTCTTC. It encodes CASSQLGDPYNEQFF.